Each of the 31 T cell receptor beta chains below was sequenced from the same sample in a study of blood T cell repertoires in COVID-19. Clones were sequenced by immunoSEQ multiplex PCR, and TCRdb holds only the in-frame ones, with some missing. The sample has approximately 260,000 clones, more than 60% seen once. The specimen sequenced was peripheral blood. These receptors came from a woman in her 40s with active or convalescent COVID-19.

This clone was detected many times. The genes are TRBV7-6 and TRBJ1-2; D uncertain. Germline V gene lookup returns CDR1 SGHVS and CDR2 FNYEAQ. The V and J ends lost 4 bases and 6 bases respectively, with 18 bases between them. The CDR3 is 15 residues long. CDR3 nucleotide sequence: TGTGCCAGCAGCTCAGCGGGGTCCGGGGTCCATGGCTACACCTTC. Protein: CASSSAGSGVHGYTF.

CDR3 nucleotides: TGTGCCAGCAGCTTAGCCCCGGGACAAAACACCGGGGAGCTGTTTTTT. Protein sequence: CASSLAPGQNTGELFF. This chain uses TRBV7-9 with TRBJ2-2; TRBD1 might be the D (6 bases). Germline CDR1 is SEHNR and CDR2 is FQNEAQ (reference sequence). V gave up 0 bases and J gave up 2 bases, with 10 bases separating them. The CDR3 extends over 16 amino acids.

This sequence joins TRBV7-2 and TRBJ2-7; 9 bases fit TRBD1. The CDR3 extends over 15 amino acids. V was pared by 3 bases and J by 2 bases, with 5 bases of the junction left unmatched. In germline, CDR1 is SGHTA, CDR2 FQGNSA. CDR3: CASSLGTGLPYEQYV. The CDR3 region has the DNA TGTGCCAGCAGCTTGGGGACAGGGTTACCCTACGAGCAGTACGTC.

The chain links TRBV5-6 to TRBJ2-7; 7 bases line up with TRBD1. CDR3 length equals 12 residues. Per germline, CDR1 SGHDT and CDR2 YYEEEE. V was pared by 10 bases and J by 2 bases, with 6 bases of the junction left unmatched. For the CDR3, the DNA is TGTGCCGCGTTAAGGGGGCCCTACGAGCAGTACGTC. Translated: CAALRGPYEQYV.

The chain carries TRBV29-1 and TRBJ2-1; 9 nucleotides align to TRBD2. Germline CDR1 SQVTM, CDR2 ANQGSEA. The CDR3 runs 13 residues. J was trimmed by 4 bases and V by 5 bases; bases with no gene match: 3. The CDR3 spells CSVRSGGYNEQFF. The DNA for the CDR3 is TGCAGCGTTAGGAGCGGGGGGTACAATGAGCAGTTCTTC.

The chain couples TRBV27 to TRBJ1-1; unclear D gene. The CDR3 consists of 14 residues. With 2 bases removed from V and 5 bases from J, the gap between germline ends came to 12 bases. From germline, CDR1 is MNHEY and CDR2 SMNVEV (reference sequence). The CDR3 spells CASSLKLRGTEAFF. CDR3 sequence (DNA): TGTGCCAGCAGTTTAAAGTTACGGGGAACTGAAGCTTTCTTT.

The gene calls are TRBV6-6 and TRBJ2-2; TRBD1 matches 9 bases. The CDR3 consists of 15 residues. Germline CDR1 reads MNHNY; CDR2 reads SVGAGI (reference sequence). With V trimmed by 4 bases and J by 5 bases, 5 bases remained unmatched. The CDR3 DNA reads as TGTGCCAGCAGTTGGGACAGGGCCTCTACCGGGGAGCTGTTTTTT. It yields the protein CASSWDRASTGELFF.

This clone has only a few counts. The V call is TRBV19, the J call TRBJ2-3; 10 nucleotides align to TRBD2. CDR3 size: 16 residues. The germline V gene encodes CDR1 LNHDA and CDR2 SQIVND (reference sequence). V gave up 10 bases and J gave up 4 bases; unmatched junction bases: 14. The CDR3 sequence: CATSQVGSGGADTQYF. For the CDR3, the DNA is TGTGCCACCTCCCAAGTCGGCAGCGGGGGGGCAGATACGCAGTATTTT. Supplemented by reference TRBV19 and TRBJ2-3, the full variable domain reads DGGITQSPKYLFRKEGQNVTLSCEQNLNHDAMYWYRQDPGQGLRLIYYSQIVNDFQKGDIAEGYSVSREKKESFPLTVTSAQKNPTAFYLCATSQVGSGGADTQYFGPGTRLTVL.

The chain carries TRBV5-6 and TRBJ2-6; 7 positions match TRBD1. Losses at the gene ends were 0 bases for V and 3 bases for J; bases not matched to a gene: 9. The CDR3 spans 18 residues. Per the germline V gene, CDR1 is SGHDT and CDR2 is YYEEEE. CDR3 sequence: CASSLVHPTGRGANVLTF. CDR3 DNA: TGTGCCAGCAGCTTGGTACACCCGACAGGGCGTGGGGCCAACGTCCTGACTTTC.

This chain joins TRBV18 and TRBJ1-1; 9 bases are shared with TRBD1. This CDR3 comprises 16 residues. Germline loops: CDR1 KGHSH, CDR2 LQKENI. Trimming took 3 bases from V and 4 from J; bases not matched to a gene: 9. CDR3 DNA sequence: TGTGCCAGCTCACCGAACCTACAGGGGGCGGGCACTGAAGCTTTCTTT. As protein: CASSPNLQGAGTEAFF.

The chain employs TRBV14 and TRBJ1-2; D remains ambiguous. Trimming removed 0 bases at V and 4 bases at J, with 15 bases between. Germline assignment: CDR1 SGHDN and CDR2 FVKESK. The CDR3 has 16 amino acids. CDR3 residues: CASSQDPQIRGYGYTF. The DNA of the CDR3 is TGTGCCAGCAGCCAAGACCCCCAAATTCGGGGCTATGGCTACACCTTC. The entire variable domain, with the rest obtained from reference TRBV14 and TRBJ1-2, is as follows: EAGVTQFPSHSVIEKGQTVTLRCDPISGHDNLYWYRRVMGKEIKFLLHFVKESKQDESGMPNNRFLAERTGGTYSTLKVQPAELEDSGVYFCASSQDPQIRGYGYTFGSGTRLTVV.

The gene calls are TRBV19 and TRBJ1-5, with D possibly being TRBD1 (5 bases). Germline CDR1 LNHDA, CDR2 SQIVND (reference sequence). The V end was cut by 7 bases, the J end by 2 bases, with 18 bases between. There are 16 residues in the CDR3. CDR3 sequence (DNA): TGTGCCAGTATGGTCAGGGTTCGATCGGGCAATCAGCCCCAGCATTTT. Encoded protein: CASMVRVRSGNQPQHF. The full variable domain, rest sourced from reference TRBV19 and TRBJ1-5, is DGGITQSPKYLFRKEGQNVTLSCEQNLNHDAMYWYRQDPGQGLRLIYYSQIVNDFQKGDIAEGYSVSREKKESFPLTVTSAQKNPTAFYLCASMVRVRSGNQPQHFGDGTRLSIL.

The V call is TRBV18, the J call TRBJ2-1; a weak D match, TRBD1 (6 bases). V lost 3 bases to trimming and J lost 1 base, with 16 bases between them. Germline V gene sequence: CDR1 KGHSH, CDR2 LQKENI. This CDR3 region has 17 residues. The CDR3 DNA follows: TGTGCCAGCTCACCCTCCACAGGGTCGACTTCCTACAATGAGCAGTTCTTC. Translation: CASSPSTGSTSYNEQFF.

The chain employs TRBV28 and TRBJ1-3; 7 nucleotides line up with TRBD1. The CDR3 is made up of 18 amino acids. After removal of 4 bases from V and 4 bases from J, the junction contained 16 bases not matched to a gene. The germline CDR1 and CDR2 sequences are MDHEN and SYDVKM. CDR3 coding DNA: TGTGCCAGCAGTTCACTTCTCCAGACAGGGCCTGAGGGAAACACCATATATTTT. It specifies CASSSLLQTGPEGNTIYF.

In its sample, this clone was seen once. The chain links TRBV5-4 to TRBJ2-1; TRBD1 matches 9 bases. Germline assignment: CDR1 SGHNT and CDR2 YYREEE (reference sequence). This CDR3 comprises 15 residues. J gave up 4 bases and V 7 bases, and 9 bases lay outside the gene matches. CDR3 in amino acids: CASRLGGQGYNEQFF. The CDR3 DNA follows: TGTGCCAGCCGTCTAGGGGGACAGGGTTACAATGAGCAGTTCTTC.

The chain joins TRBV7-9 to TRBJ2-2; 10 nucleotides match TRBD1. Losses at the gene ends were 1 base for V and 6 bases for J; bases not matched to a gene: 5. Germline V lookup: CDR1 SEHNR, CDR2 FQNEAQ (reference sequence). CDR3 length: 16 amino acids. The CDR3 loop is CASSLVGQGDAGELFF. Written as DNA, the CDR3 is TGTGCCAGCAGCTTAGTTGGACAGGGGGACGCCGGGGAGCTGTTTTTT.

Concerning this clone itself: Compared with germline, one end of the junction differs, possibly owing to a read error. The chain employs TRBV2 and TRBJ1-2; D not certain. Germline V gives CDR1 SNHLY, CDR2 FYNNEI. The length of the CDR3 is 12 residues. The DNA of the CDR3 is TGTGCCAGCAGTGACAGTCCCACGCCCACCCCCTTC. Protein sequence: CASSDSPTPTPF.

This chain joins TRBV7-9 and TRBJ1-2; 8 bases match TRBD1. The trim removed 5 bases at V and 7 bases at J, leaving 3 bases unmatched. The CDR3 has 12 amino acids. Germline V gene sequence: CDR1 SEHNR, CDR2 FQNEAQ (reference sequence). The chain's CDR3 is CASSLTGVGYTF. The CDR3 DNA is TGTGCCAGCAGCCTGACAGGGGTTGGCTACACCTTC.

The gene calls are TRBV7-2 and TRBJ2-2, with 9 bases fitting TRBD2. The length of the CDR3 is 13 residues. The V gene end was trimmed by 4 bases and the J gene end by 8 bases; junction bases not matched to a gene: 2. From germline, CDR1 is SGHTA and CDR2 FQGNSA. The CDR3 DNA reads TGTGCCAGCAGCTGGCTAGCGGGGGGGGAGCTGTTTTTT. Translation: CASSWLAGGELFF.

The chain recombines TRBV12-5 with TRBJ1-1; a possible D gene is TRBD1 (5 bases). This CDR3 contains 13 residues. The V gene lost 1 base and the J gene lost 6 bases, with 9 bases spanning the gap. Germline V gene data show CDR1 as LGHNT and CDR2 as FRNRAP. CDR3 sequence: CASGLDRQPEAFF. The CDR3 DNA follows: TGTGCTAGTGGTTTGGACCGACAGCCTGAAGCTTTCTTT.

The chain employs TRBV3-1 (or the pseudogene TRBV3-2) and TRBJ2-3; 9 positions match TRBD2. V dropped 8 bases and J dropped 2; count of bases not matched to a gene: 8. The CDR3 has 15 residues. From germline, CDR1 is LGHDT and CDR2 YNNKEL (reference sequence). The CDR3 DNA is TGTGCCAGCCGGGTAGCGGGGGCCCCCACAGATACGCAGTATTTT. Amino acid sequence: CASRVAGAPTDTQYF.

The rearrangement uses TRBV30 and TRBJ1-4; D unresolved. V lost 3 bases, J lost 2 bases, and 4 bases lay in between. CDR3 length: 12 amino acids. Looked up from germline, CDR1 is GTSNPN and CDR2 is SVGIG (reference sequence). The CDR3 sequence is CAWSRTNEKLFF. The DNA of the CDR3 is TGTGCCTGGAGCCGGACTAATGAAAAACTGTTTTTT.

This clone was found once. The same CDR3 arises from other DNA sequences in this sample as well. The chain uses TRBV3-1 (or the pseudogene TRBV3-2) and TRBJ1-2; TRBD1 aligns across 8 bases. The length of the CDR3 is 14 residues. V shed 3 bases and J 2 bases; nucleotides not matched to a gene: 2. Per germline, CDR1 LGHDT and CDR2 YNNKEL (reference sequence). CDR3 region: CASSHRQGNYGYTF. CDR3 in DNA: TGTGCCAGCAGCCACCGACAGGGGAACTATGGCTACACCTTC.

V gene TRBV2 combines with J gene TRBJ1-2; TRBD1 matches at 8 bases. This CDR3 has 12 amino acids. Trimming cost V 10 bases and J 4 bases; bases outside gene matches: 5. The germline gives CDR1 SNHLY, CDR2 FYNNEI. This CDR3 is CANRQGTYGYTF. CDR3 DNA sequence: TGTGCCAATAGACAGGGGACCTATGGCTACACCTTC.

The chain is built from TRBV28 and TRBJ2-6; a weak D match, TRBD1 (6 bases). Germline CDR1 reads MDHEN; CDR2 reads SYDVKM. There are 15 residues in the CDR3. V was cut by 6 bases and J by 4 bases, with 13 bases left in between. This CDR3 is CASRATGPGANVLTF. In DNA, the CDR3 is TGTGCCAGCAGAGCTACAGGGCCCGGGGCCAACGTCCTGACTTTC.

Only a few counts were recorded for this clone. The chain carries TRBV5-1 and TRBJ1-6, with TRBD1 matching 7 bases. The J segment lost 7 bases and the V segment lost 4 bases, leaving 8 bases of the junction unmatched. Germline values: CDR1 SGHRS, CDR2 YFSETQ. The CDR3 is 15 amino acids. The CDR3 nucleotides are TGCGCCAGCAGCCCCTGGAGACAGGGAAATTCACCCCTCCACTTT. This translates into CASSPWRQGNSPLHF.

The chain uses TRBV5-1 and TRBJ1-5; 10 nucleotides agree with TRBD1. The trim removed 4 bases at V and 5 bases at J, leaving 3 bases unmatched. Germline V gives CDR1 SGHRS, CDR2 YFSETQ. The CDR3 is 14 amino acids. The CDR3 DNA reads TGCGCCAGCAGCCCAGGACAGGGGGATCAGCCCCAGCATTTT. Its translation: CASSPGQGDQPQHF.

Only one count was recorded for this clone. The chain carries TRBV7-6 and TRBJ1-4; TRBD1 matches 7 bases. V lost 5 bases and J lost 7; bases outside the gene matches: 7. Germline V gives CDR1 SGHVS, CDR2 FNYEAQ. The CDR3 length is 14 residues. CDR3 region: CASSPGGKFEKLFF. The DNA for the CDR3 is TGTGCCAGCAGCCCAGGGGGTAAATTTGAAAAACTGTTTTTT. Filled out from reference TRBV7-6 and TRBJ1-4, the complete variable domain reads GAGVSQSPRYKVTKRGQDVALRCDPISGHVSLYWYRQALGQGPEFLTYFNYEAQQDKSGLPNDRFSAERPEGSISTLTIQRTEQRDSAMYRCASSPGGKFEKLFFGSGTQLSVL.

The rearrangement uses TRBV18 and TRBJ1-2; 7 bases agree with TRBD1. CDR3 length equals 16 residues. The V gene end was trimmed by 3 bases and the J gene end by 4 bases; junction bases not matched to a gene: 11. Germline V gene data show CDR1 as KGHSH and CDR2 as LQKENI. The CDR3 is CASSPTGTEGIYGYTF. The CDR3 nucleotides are TGTGCCAGCTCACCTACCGGGACAGAGGGTATCTATGGCTACACCTTC. The whole variable domain, remainder taken from reference TRBV18 and TRBJ1-2, is NAGVMQNPRHLVRRRGQEARLRCSPMKGHSHVYWYRQLPEEGLKFMVYLQKENIIDESGMPKERFSAEFPKEGPSILRIQQVVRGDSAAYFCASSPTGTEGIYGYTFGSGTRLTVV.

This clone was counted at least ten times. The rearrangement links TRBV6-6 to TRBJ1-3, with a tentative D call TRBD1 (6 bases). V shed 7 bases and J shed 6 bases, with 16 bases lying between them. This CDR3 is 14 amino acids long. The germline CDR1 and CDR2 sequences are MNHNY and SVGAGI (reference sequence). This chain's CDR3 is CASTMGAVKNTIYF. The CDR3 region has the DNA TGTGCCAGCACCATGGGGGCAGTTAAAAACACCATATATTTT.

The chain combines TRBV2 with TRBJ2-7; D perhaps matches TRBD2 (5 bases). The length of the CDR3 is 13 residues. V dropped 5 bases and J dropped 6 bases, with 14 bases sitting between them. Germline assignment: CDR1 SNHLY and CDR2 FYNNEI. CDR3 sequence reads: CASSSGSLPEQYF. CDR3 bases: TGTGCCAGCAGTTCGGGATCTCTGCCCGAGCAGTACTTC.